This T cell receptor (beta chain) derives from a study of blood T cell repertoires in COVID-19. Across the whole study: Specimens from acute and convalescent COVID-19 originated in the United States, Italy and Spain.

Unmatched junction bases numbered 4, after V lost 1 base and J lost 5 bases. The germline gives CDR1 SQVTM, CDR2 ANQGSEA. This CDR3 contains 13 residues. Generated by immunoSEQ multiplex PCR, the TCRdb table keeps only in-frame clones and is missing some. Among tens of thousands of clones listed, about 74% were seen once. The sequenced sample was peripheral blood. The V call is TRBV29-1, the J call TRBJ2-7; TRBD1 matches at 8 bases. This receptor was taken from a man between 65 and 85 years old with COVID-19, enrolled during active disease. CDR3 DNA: TGCAGCGTTGAAGTATGGACAGGGAACGAGCAGTACTTC. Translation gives CSVEVWTGNEQYF.